What follows describes a single T cell receptor beta chain. Which antigen it targets is not known. Base qualities are not recorded, but no much larger clone differs from it by a single base. These data originate in a study of CD8 T cells in acute hepatitis C reinfection (TCRdb year 2021). Background for the entire study: This study examined the TCRbeta repertoire of CD8+ T cells that recognize the HCV NS3-1073 epitope, both during acute infection and after viral clearance. Several spontaneous resolvers contributed paired acute and follow-up samples. Overall study outcomes, separate from this receptor: CDR3 sequences shared with other epitopes were rare, and differing sequencing approaches may have limited exact matching. NS3-1073 specific cells were too rare to sort in chronically infected subjects, so no follow-up repertoires exist for those subjects. Because bulk sequencing covered only the TCRbeta chain, the alphabeta pairing of the public clonotypes could not be determined. Diversity in the NS3-1073 specific repertoires was high, and no significant differences in diversity emerged among acute resolver, follow-up resolver and acute chronic samples. Fewer than 15 public clonotypes were found regardless of outcome; one public clonotype used V04-02/J02-02. All groups showed preferential use of the TRBV04 and TRBV06 gene families, a pattern that overrepresentation in the naive pool did not explain.

Counted from cysteine to phenylalanine, this CDR3 has 14 amino acids. Solely the CDR3 DNA is kept, with 42 bases framed from the first base. V is shortened by 5 bases, J by 7 bases, and the region joining them spans 15 bases. The germline V gene specifies SGHTA as CDR1 and FQGNSA as CDR2. Genomic DNA was extracted from FACS-sorted cells, and TCRbeta chains were sequenced through the commercial immunoSEQ service. As for how the authors treated the data: ImmunoSEQ Analyzer software v3.0 and R v3.5.1 were the tools used to analyze the repertoire data. Only productive rearrangements were analyzed, because any sequences with stop codons or out-of-frame rearrangements were filtered out. The sequencing provider supplied the Simpson diversity, Shannon entropy, CDR3 length and nucleotide addition metrics. Based on frequency, clonotypes were placed into dominant, sub-dominant, low or lowest abundance groups, and clonotypes under 0.1% were left out of most analyses. A CDR3 amino acid clonotype was designated public if detected in at least two subjects at a cumulative frequency of at least 0.5%. The table was pulled from immuneACCESS by TCRdb, which kept in-frame rearrangements only. Such tables lose some clones; where checked, under half of the loss comes from unresolved V genes, and the rest has no known cause. V, J and clone size derive from that table, while D and trimming were established from the DNA sequence. This sample holds about 38,000 clones; around 87% were observed only once. The ten largest clones take up roughly 0.46% of the sample.

Per the publication, the time point label means: naive CD8 control sorted from an acute-time-point sample. Enrolled in the Montreal Hepatitis C Cohort (HEPCO) in Canada, the donors were people who inject drugs, and these donors were followed every 3 months. Acute primary HCV infection was defined by a positive HCV RNA or antibody test following a negative test within the previous 24 weeks. CD3, CD8 and CD45RO antibodies were used for surface staining, and dead cells were excluded with an aqua fixable dye. The cohort also had a handful of subjects who developed chronic infection, defined as being HCV RNA positive at 24 weeks. Frozen stocks of peripheral blood mononuclear cells were first thawed, after which negative isolation of CD8+ T cells was carried out using the MACS CD8+ T cell Isolation Kit. A BD FACSAria II cell sorter was used for cell sorting.

Recombination linked TRBV7-2 to TRBJ2-1, with TRBD1 as a weak D call on 5 bases. The clonotype originates from a young man with chronic hepatitis C. Sequenced sample: naive CD8+ T cells from PBMCs. Taken with the paper, the label for cell subset or site translates to: sorted total naive CD45RO-negative CD8+ T cells. The CDR3 protein is CASSELQGRNEQFF. The DNA is TGTGCCAGCAGCGAGCTCCAGGGTAGAAATGAGCAGTTCTTC.